Only one count was recorded for the clone carrying this T cell receptor (beta chain). The data derive from a study of blood T cells in healthy people across ages. This CDR3 is 14 amino acids long. V was cut by 4 bases and J by 14 bases, with 18 bases left in between. Germline CDR1 reads KGHSH; CDR2 reads LQKENI. The people who gave samples were healthy Caucasians from Russia, aged about 6 to 100. PBMCs, at least 6 million per sample, were isolated. Combining a sample-barcoded 5' primer with a J-beta primer mix, a second PCR ran for about 6 to 12 cycles. Every cDNA molecule bore a tag from a template-switch adaptor containing 12 random nucleotides. Each sample yielded at least 2.5 million CDR3-containing paired-end reads. TCRdb fed the 5' RACE reads into MiXCR, producing one record per CDR3 protein. The table shows around 940,000 distinct CDR3 sequences, with roughly 51% occurring only once.

The sequencing sample was made of blood. The receptor was derived from a woman in her sixties or seventies in good health. The chain recombines TRBV18 with TRBJ1-6; D call uncertain. CDR3 sequence (DNA): TGTGCCAGCTCACAGAAGGACGCAAATTCGGCCCTCCACTTT. Protein: CASSQKDANSALHF.